These T cell receptor beta chains were read from a single sample in a study of regulatory T cells in long-lasting Graves disease. TCRdb re-called the multiplex PCR reads with MiXCR, one entry per CDR3 protein. The sample carries roughly 520,000 distinct CDR3 sequences, around 12% recorded once. These data were likewise used in another study, on T cells in Graves' hyperthyroidism and ophthalmopathy.

Sequences were derived from peripheral blood mononuclear cells (PBMCs), sampled at new diagnosis, from a patient treated with antithyroid drugs. Receptor source: a woman aged 30 to 39 with Graves disease. Each CDR3 is given with its conserved first and last residue. The D gene is left open where the match is weak. The size field is filled for only some rows; it gives once, few, many or a size class.

J gene,D gene,clone size,V gene,CDR3 DNA,CDR3 protein
TRBJ2-1,.,.,TRBV20-1,TGCAGTGCTAGGACATTCTCCTACAATGAGCAGTTCTTC,CSARTFSYNEQFF
TRBJ2-1,.,few,TRBV18,TGTGCCAGCTCATTTTACTCGACAACCCCCCCCTTCTACAATGAGCAGTTCTTC,CASSFYSTTPPFYNEQFF
TRBJ2-5,TRBD2,many,TRBV12-3/TRBV12-4,TGTGCCAGCAGTTTACTGTCGTTAGGCGGGAGGGTTGAAGAGACCCAGTACTTC,CASSLLSLGGRVEETQYF
TRBJ2-7,.,many,TRBV12-3/TRBV12-4,TGTGCCAGCAGCTTAGCGTCCTACGAGCAGTACTTC,CASSLASYEQYF
TRBJ2-7,.,.,TRBV29-1,TGCAGCGTTGGGCAGGTGAGCTACGAGCAGTACTTC,CSVGQVSYEQYF
TRBJ2-7,.,many,TRBV18,TGTGCCAGCTCACCTCTTCCGGCCGCTTTCTACGAGCAGTACTTC,CASSPLPAAFYEQYF
TRBJ2-1,.,many,TRBV12-3/TRBV12-4,TGTGCCAGCAGTTTTATCGTAGGGAGCCATGAGCAGTTCTTC,CASSFIVGSHEQFF
TRBJ2-5,TRBD2,.,TRBV20-1,TGCAGTGCCCCCCCGACTAGCGGGAGCGGTCAAGAGACCCAGTACTTC,CSAPPTSGSGQETQYF
TRBJ1-1,TRBD1,many,TRBV18,TGTGCCAGCGGGGGACAGTTGAACACTGAAGCTTTCTTT,CASGGQLNTEAFF
TRBJ2-7,.,many,TRBV12-3/TRBV12-4,TGTGCCAGCAGTTTATACGGGGCGCGGCAGTACTTC,CASSLYGARQYF
TRBJ2-7,.,few,TRBV28,TGTGCCAGCAGTTTTAGGGGTGGCCCCTCCTACGAGCAGTACTTC,CASSFRGGPSYEQYF
TRBJ2-7,TRBD2,many,TRBV7-9,TGTGCCAGCAGCTTATTTGCAGGACTAGCGGGAGGGAGGTACGAGCAGTACTTC,CASSLFAGLAGGRYEQYF
TRBJ1-1,.,few,TRBV5-1,TGCGCCAGCAGCGTCGGAGACCGCCCTGAAGCTTTCTTT,CASSVGDRPEAFF
TRBJ2-7,.,.,TRBV5-1,TGCGCCAGCAGCTCCCCCAGTTCGGGGATGAGCTCCTACGAGCAGTACTTC,CASSSPSSGMSSYEQYF
TRBJ2-2,.,.,TRBV14,TGTGCCAGCAGCCAAGATGTCCCCCCCGCCGGGGAGCTGTTTTTT,CASSQDVPPAGELFF
TRBJ2-3,.,many,TRBV30,TGTGCCTGGAGTGTCCGAGCGAACACAGATACGCAGTATTTT,CAWSVRANTDTQYF
TRBJ1-5,.,.,TRBV19,TGTGCCAGTAGTCGGGACGGATATAGCAATCAGCCCCAGCATTTT,CASSRDGYSNQPQHF
TRBJ2-1,.,many,TRBV3-1,TGTGCCAGCAGCCGCGGGACTGCAAGCTCCTACAATGAGCAGTTCTTC,CASSRGTASSYNEQFF
TRBJ2-2,TRBD2,.,TRBV13,TGTGCCAGCACCCAGCGGGGGGCCGGGGAGCTGTTTTTT,CASTQRGAGELFF
TRBJ2-2,.,many,TRBV27,TGTGCCAGCAGTTTTGCAACGAACACCGGGGAGCTGTTTTTT,CASSFATNTGELFF
TRBJ2-3,TRBD2,many,TRBV28,TGTGCCAGCAGTTTGCCGACACTAGCGGGGAGCACAGATACGCAGTATTTT,CASSLPTLAGSTDTQYF
TRBJ1-1,.,many,TRBV19,TGTGCCAGTAGTATGGTGGCTGAAGCTTTCTTT,CASSMVAEAFF
TRBJ2-1,.,few,TRBV20-1,TGCAGTGCTAGAGATCCCCAGACTAGAAACTATGAGCAGTTCTTC,CSARDPQTRNYEQFF
TRBJ2-5,TRBD1,many,TRBV7-9,TGTGCCAGCAGCTTAGCGACCGGGACAGGGTTAAGCGAGACCCAGTACTTC,CASSLATGTGLSETQYF
TRBJ2-2,.,.,TRBV10-3,TGTGCCATCAATAGGGACAACACCGGGGAGCTGTTTTTT,CAINRDNTGELFF
TRBJ1-6,TRBD1,many,TRBV5-1,TGCGCCAGCAGCTTGGCCGACAGGGGAAATTCACCCCTCCACTTT,CASSLADRGNSPLHF
TRBJ2-4,.,.,TRBV19,TGTGCCAGTAGTACGAAGGGAAGCAAAAACATTCAGTACTTC,CASSTKGSKNIQYF
TRBJ1-4,.,.,TRBV9,TGTGCCAGCAGCGTAGGTGCAGGGGTCGGTGAAAAACTGTTTTTT,CASSVGAGVGEKLFF
TRBJ2-3,.,.,TRBV29-1,TGCAGCATTGATGGCAGGGGCGGAAGCACAGATACGCAGTATTTT,CSIDGRGGSTDTQYF
TRBJ2-1,TRBD1,many,TRBV2,TGTGCCAGCATGCCGGGACAGGCAAACAATGAGCAGTTCTTC,CASMPGQANNEQFF
TRBJ2-7,TRBD1,many,TRBV18,TGTGCCAGCTCACCCGGGACAGAAAGCTCCTACGAGCAGTACTTC,CASSPGTESSYEQYF
TRBJ1-5,.,many,TRBV28,TGTGCCAGCAGTTTATTTTCAGGGTACAATCAGCCCCAGCATTTT,CASSLFSGYNQPQHF
TRBJ2-7,.,.,TRBV15,TGTGCCACCAGCAGAGTGAGGGCAGGGGAGGGCGAGCAGTACTTC,CATSRVRAGEGEQYF
TRBJ2-1,TRBD1,many,TRBV20-1,TGCAGTGCTGAAGGACAGGGGGCTGACAATGAGCAGTTCTTC,CSAEGQGADNEQFF
TRBJ2-1,TRBD2,once,TRBV6-5,TGTGCCAGCAGTTACGTGATCCTAGCGGGAGTCGGTATCTACAATGAGCAGTTCTTC,CASSYVILAGVGIYNEQFF
TRBJ2-3,TRBD2,many,TRBV6-1,TGTGCCAGCATACTAGCGGGAGAGAGCACAGATACGCAGTATTTT,CASILAGESTDTQYF
TRBJ2-1,.,many,TRBV2,TGTGCCAGCGGCTCGGGAGAGTCCAATGAGCAGTTCTTC,CASGSGESNEQFF
TRBJ1-2,.,many,TRBV12-3/TRBV12-4,TGTGCCAGCAGTTGGGACTCAAGGGACGGCTACACCTTC,CASSWDSRDGYTF
TRBJ2-3,.,.,TRBV5-6,TGTGCCAGCAGTAACTGGGTCGCAGATACGCAGTATTTT,CASSNWVADTQYF
TRBJ1-4,.,.,TRBV5-5,TGTGCCAGCAGCTTGGAGGCCAGGTCTAATGAAAAACTGTTTTTT,CASSLEARSNEKLFF
TRBJ2-7,TRBD2,.,TRBV7-9,TGTGCCAGCAGCACCCAACTAGCGGGAGGGCCGGGTGAGCAGTACTTC,CASSTQLAGGPGEQYF
TRBJ2-7,TRBD2,many,TRBV6-1,TGTGCCAGCAGTGAAGATCGACTAGCGGGAGCGGGCGAGCAGTACTTC,CASSEDRLAGAGEQYF
TRBJ1-1,.,many,TRBV19,TGTGCCAGTACCCTGGGGGAACGGATGAACACTGAAGCTTTCTTT,CASTLGERMNTEAFF
TRBJ1-2,.,many,TRBV18,TGTGCCAGCTCCGTGGGGGACGATTATGGCTACACCTTC,CASSVGDDYGYTF
TRBJ2-5,.,many,TRBV11-1,TGTGCCAGCAGCCCCCCACAGGACGCCCAAGAGACCCAGTACTTC,CASSPPQDAQETQYF
TRBJ1-1,.,many,TRBV7-8,TGTGCCAGCAGCTTATTGTCCCGGACTGAAGCTTTCTTT,CASSLLSRTEAFF
TRBJ1-1,.,few,TRBV5-1,TGCGCCAGCAGCCCCCTATTAGTGGGGGGAGAAGCTTTCTTT,CASSPLLVGGEAFF
TRBJ1-1,.,many,TRBV30,TGTGCCTGGAGTGTACAGGAGGGGTTCGACACTGAAGCTTTCTTT,CAWSVQEGFDTEAFF
TRBJ2-2,.,many,TRBV20-1,TGCAGTGCTAGAGGCGAGAAAAACACCGGGGAGCTGTTTTTT,CSARGEKNTGELFF
TRBJ1-5,.,many,TRBV6-4,TGTGCCAGCAGTTCCAGGGCTCTGGATCAGCCCCAGCATTTT,CASSSRALDQPQHF
TRBJ2-1,TRBD2,many,TRBV12-3/TRBV12-4,TGTGCCAGCAGCTACCTTTGGACTAGCGGCAAAGCCTACAATGAGCAGTTCTTC,CASSYLWTSGKAYNEQFF
TRBJ1-1,.,many,TRBV19,TGTGCCAGTAGTATAGATCTGGAAACTGAAGCTTTCTTT,CASSIDLETEAFF
TRBJ1-3,.,many,TRBV20-1,TGCAGTGCTAGATGGGACCCTGGAAACACCATATATTTT,CSARWDPGNTIYF
TRBJ1-5,TRBD1,many,TRBV7-2,TGTGCCAGCAGCTACGGATATGGACAGGGGAATCAGCCCCAGCATTTT,CASSYGYGQGNQPQHF